This TCR beta chain was sequenced during a study of shared clonotypes between healthy human individuals. Assay: immunoSEQ multiplex PCR; the TCRdb copy retains only in-frame clones and omits some. The sample includes approximately 640,000 clones, about nine tenths seen only once; the top ten take 34%. CCR7-negative CD45RA+ TemRA cells were pooled with CD45RO+ cells for CD8 memory. The length of the CDR3 is 15 residues. V was pared by 7 bases and J by 0 bases, with 5 bases of the junction left unmatched. The germline V gene encodes CDR1 LNHNV and CDR2 YYDKDF (reference sequence). This sequence joins TRBV15 and TRBJ1-1; the match to TRBD1 covers 10 bases. The specimen was memory CD8+ T cells from PBMCs. The subset: CD45RO+ cells pooled with CCR7-negative TemRA cells. The clonotype originates from a man aged 18-30 years in good health. Some clones in this sample may be carry-over from other donors' samples. CDR3 DNA sequence: TGTGCCACCACGGGGACAGGGGAAATGAACACTGAAGCTTTCTTT. Translating gives CATTGTGEMNTEAFF.